This T cell receptor beta chain comes out of a study of blood T cells in healthy people across ages. Using a J-beta primer mix together with a sample-barcoded 5' primer, a second PCR was run for 7 to 11 cycles. TCRdb processed the 5' RACE reads anew with MiXCR; each CDR3 protein has one entry. The data show about 1.1 million distinct CDR3 sequences, more than 30% seen once. After removal of 6 bases from V and 5 bases from J, the junction contained 9 bases not matched to a gene. The germline V gene encodes CDR1 SEHNR and CDR2 FQNEAQ (reference sequence). This CDR3 comprises 16 residues. The chain has TRBV7-9 and TRBJ2-2; 10 bases match TRBD2. This TCR derives from a man between 18 and 35 years old in good health. The sample taken for sequencing was blood. In nucleotides, the CDR3 is TGTGCCAGCAGTTCCACAACTAGCGGGGTAACCGGGGAGCTGTTTTTT. Translated: CASSSTTSGVTGELFF.